The sequence of this TCR beta chain was determined in a study of early T cells in non-severe SARS-CoV-2 infection. V was cut by 8 bases and J by 3 bases, with 20 bases left in between. Germline CDR1 is MGHDK and CDR2 is SYGVNS. CDR3 length: 16 amino acids. Via MiXCR, TCRdb re-called the 5' RACE reads, giving one row per CDR3 protein. This table has 60,000 to 75,000 distinct CDR3 sequences, more than 8% appearing once. This clonotype has a handful of counts. The chain joins TRBV25-1 to TRBJ2-1, with a weak D call TRBD2 (5 bases). This TCR derives from an adult who was a healthcare worker with PCR-confirmed SARS-CoV-2 infection or an uninfected control (not recorded which). The sample in question was whole blood, obtained at baseline. The chain's CDR3 is CASSPQRTAGYNEQFF. The CDR3 DNA follows: TGTGCCAGCTCACCCCAACGGACTGCGGGCTACAATGAGCAGTTCTTC.